The rows below give T cell receptor beta chains drawn from one sample of a study of control samples from healthy donors and cancer patients. Assay: immunoSEQ multiplex PCR; the TCRdb copy retains only in-frame clones and omits some. The sample holds 95,000 to 150,000 clones, approximately 87% seen once. The sequencing input was blood. Receptors originate from a man aged 25 to 40 in good health. CDR3s include the opening cysteine and the closing phenylalanine or tryptophan. D genes are given only for firm matches. Expanded clones get a size class; other rows say once, few or many, or leave the size out.

TRBV23-1	.	TRBJ1-1	.	CASSPPGMFWSNTEAFF	TGCGCCAGCAGCCCACCTGGCATGTTCTGGTCGAACACTGAAGCTTTCTTT
TRBV7-2	.	TRBJ1-2	.	CASSTGPGGGYTF	TGTGCCAGCAGTACGGGACCCGGAGGGGGCTACACCTTC
TRBV6-6	TRBD1	TRBJ1-5	.	CASSFGQGADQPQHF	TGTGCCAGCAGTTTTGGACAGGGGGCAGATCAGCCCCAGCATTTT
TRBV3-1/TRBV3-2	.	TRBJ1-5	.	CASSQDNQPQHF	TGTGCCAGCAGCCAGGATAATCAGCCCCAGCATTTT
TRBV5-1	TRBD1	TRBJ2-7	.	CASSLGTGAYEQYF	TGCGCCAGCAGCTTAGGGACAGGGGCCTACGAGCAGTACTTC
TRBV19	TRBD1	TRBJ1-5	.	CASSPQGDQPQHF	TGTGCCAGTAGTCCCCAGGGGGATCAGCCCCAGCATTTT
TRBV24-1	.	TRBJ1-1	.	CATSDSEAFGTEAFF	TGTGCCACCAGTGATTCGGAGGCCTTCGGCACTGAAGCTTTCTTT
TRBV7-9	TRBD1	TRBJ2-7	.	CASSFRDRGLIGGYEQYF	TGTGCCAGCAGCTTCCGGGACAGGGGTTTAATCGGCGGCTACGAGCAGTACTTC
TRBV14	.	TRBJ1-4	.	CAVSTGREGKLFF	TGTGCCGTTTCGACAGGTCGGGAGGGGAAACTGTTTTTT
TRBV30	.	TRBJ1-1	.	CAWSSDPTALNTEAFF	TGTGCCTGGAGTTCGGACCCGACAGCCTTGAACACTGAAGCTTTCTTT
TRBV5-1	.	TRBJ1-1	.	CASSYRSPVDTEAFF	TGCGCCAGCAGCTATAGGAGCCCCGTGGACACTGAAGCTTTCTTT
TRBV12-3/TRBV12-4	.	TRBJ1-2	.	CASSLSRREGYTF	TGTGCCAGCAGTTTAAGCAGGAGGGAAGGCTACACCTTC
TRBV18	.	TRBJ2-2	few	CASSPRTPGLGTGELFF	TGTGCCAGCTCACCGCGGACCCCGGGACTTGGAACTGGGGAGCTGTTTTTT
TRBV6-5	.	TRBJ2-3	.	CASSSRDGSTDTQYF	TGTGCCAGCAGTTCTCGGGACGGCTCCACAGATACGCAGTATTTT
TRBV7-8	.	TRBJ1-2	.	CASSLSGTTKNYGYTF	TGTGCCAGCAGCTTATCCGGGACAACAAAGAACTATGGCTACACCTTC
TRBV12-3/TRBV12-4	.	TRBJ2-7	.	CASSLGMPYEQYF	TGTGCCAGCAGTCTGGGGATGCCCTACGAGCAGTACTTC
TRBV5-1	TRBD1	TRBJ1-5	.	CASSLEGAGLNQPQHF	TGCGCCAGCAGCTTGGAGGGGGCAGGGTTGAATCAGCCCCAGCATTTT
TRBV27	.	TRBJ1-2	.	CASSLSKDPSYYGYTF	TGTGCCAGCAGTTTATCGAAGGATCCTAGCTACTATGGCTACACCTTC
TRBV5-1	TRBD1	TRBJ1-4	.	CASSGLHRGSNEKLFF	TGCGCCAGCAGCGGACTCCACAGGGGGTCTAATGAAAAACTGTTTTTT
TRBV20-1	.	TRBJ2-3	.	CSASVLRDSLRDTQYF	TGCAGTGCTAGTGTCCTTCGGGACTCACTTCGGGATACGCAGTATTTT
TRBV20-1	.	TRBJ2-3	.	CSASLDGGDTQYF	TGCAGTGCTAGTTTGGACGGAGGCGATACGCAGTATTTT
TRBV4-2	.	TRBJ2-3	.	CASSQDSAVDTQYF	TGTGCCAGCAGCCAAGATTCAGCGGTAGATACGCAGTATTTT
TRBV29-1	.	TRBJ1-1	.	CSVASGPNTEAFF	TGCAGCGTTGCCTCTGGCCCGAACACTGAAGCTTTCTTT
TRBV27	.	TRBJ1-1	.	CASRFRALNTEAFF	TGTGCCAGCAGGTTCAGGGCGTTGAACACTGAAGCTTTCTTT
TRBV29-1	.	TRBJ1-2	.	CSDGGTGYGYTF	TGCAGCGATGGGGGGACGGGCTATGGCTACACCTTC
TRBV24-1	.	TRBJ1-1	.	CATSGAGATEAFF	TGTGCCACCAGTGGGGCAGGGGCAACGGAAGCTTTCTTT
TRBV7-2	TRBD1	TRBJ2-3	.	CASSPGTGLSDTQYF	TGTGCCAGCAGCCCTGGGACAGGGTTATCAGATACGCAGTATTTT
TRBV5-1	.	TRBJ1-4	.	CASSLRAHEALFF	TGCGCCAGCAGCTTACGGGCTCACGAGGCCCTGTTTTTT
TRBV11-3	TRBD1	TRBJ1-1	.	CASSPGQGRPTEAFF	TGTGCCAGCAGCCCCGGACAGGGGAGGCCCACTGAAGCTTTCTTT
TRBV5-1	.	TRBJ2-2	.	CASSLAGAANTGELFF	TGCGCCAGCAGCTTGGCAGGCGCGGCGAACACCGGGGAGCTGTTTTTT
TRBV30	.	TRBJ1-5	.	CAWSGIGQPQHF	TGTGCCTGGAGTGGGATCGGACAGCCCCAGCATTTT
TRBV5-8	TRBD1	TRBJ2-1	.	CASRSQDRDNEQFF	TGTGCCAGCAGGTCCCAAGACAGGGACAATGAGCAGTTCTTC
TRBV9	.	TRBJ2-1	.	CASSVGTYNEQFF	TGTGCCAGCAGCGTAGGAACCTACAATGAGCAGTTCTTC